These T cell receptor beta chains were read from a single sample in a study of T cell changes during pregnancy in multiple sclerosis. Some clones are missing from TCRdb's copy, which holds only in-frame ones; the method was immunoSEQ multiplex PCR. The repertoire includes tens of thousands of clones, about 91% of them detected once, and roughly 1.4% sits in the top ten. The sample here was peripheral blood, taken before pregnancy. The receptor source for this set is a female donor with multiple sclerosis, enrolled in a pregnancy study. CDR3s include the opening cysteine and the closing phenylalanine or tryptophan. Fields, in order: D gene, V gene, J gene, clone size, CDR3 DNA, CDR3 protein. The D gene is left open where the match is weak. Clone size appears in some rows only: once, few, many, or a class for an expanded clone.

d_call: -; v_call: TRBV5-1; j_call: TRBJ1-2; clone_size: -; cdr3_nt: TGCGCCAGCAGCTTGTTGGGGTCGGGAGGCTACACCTTC; cdr3_aa: CASSLLGSGGYTF
d_call: TRBD1; v_call: TRBV11-2; j_call: TRBJ1-2; clone_size: -; cdr3_nt: TGTGCCAGCAGCGCTTCACACAGGGGCCTAGGCTACACCTTC; cdr3_aa: CASSASHRGLGYTF
d_call: TRBD1; v_call: TRBV5-1; j_call: TRBJ1-6; clone_size: -; cdr3_nt: TGCGCCAGCAGCACCCGGACAGGGGGCAATTCACCCCTCCACTTT; cdr3_aa: CASSTRTGGNSPLHF
d_call: TRBD1; v_call: TRBV6-5; j_call: TRBJ2-1; clone_size: -; cdr3_nt: TGTGCCAGCAGTTCAGGGGGCTATGAGCAGTTCTTC; cdr3_aa: CASSSGGYEQFF
d_call: -; v_call: TRBV10-1; j_call: TRBJ1-2; clone_size: -; cdr3_nt: TGCGCCAGCAGTGAGTCCGGCGGCTATGGCTACACCTTC; cdr3_aa: CASSESGGYGYTF
d_call: -; v_call: TRBV5-8; j_call: TRBJ2-1; clone_size: once; cdr3_nt: TGTGCCAGCAGCTTGGATGGAGGTCCCCAGTTCAACAATGAGCAGTTCTTC; cdr3_aa: CASSLDGGPQFNNEQFF
d_call: -; v_call: TRBV19; j_call: TRBJ1-6; clone_size: -; cdr3_nt: TGTGCCAGTAGCTTTAACCGAGATAATTCACCCCTCCACTTT; cdr3_aa: CASSFNRDNSPLHF
d_call: TRBD2; v_call: TRBV11-2; j_call: TRBJ2-1; clone_size: -; cdr3_nt: TGTGCCAGCAGCTCAGTTTGGAGCGGGGGGGCCTCCTACAATGAGCAGTTCTTC; cdr3_aa: CASSSVWSGGASYNEQFF
d_call: -; v_call: TRBV14; j_call: TRBJ2-1; clone_size: -; cdr3_nt: TGTGCCAGCAGCCTGGTCAGCGGGCCCTACAATGAGCAGTTCTTC; cdr3_aa: CASSLVSGPYNEQFF
d_call: TRBD2; v_call: TRBV5-1; j_call: TRBJ2-1; clone_size: -; cdr3_nt: TGCGCCAGCAGCTTCGAGCGGGGTTACAATGAGCAGTTCTTC; cdr3_aa: CASSFERGYNEQFF
d_call: -; v_call: TRBV6-5; j_call: TRBJ2-3; clone_size: -; cdr3_nt: TGTGCCAGCAGTAACTCGGACTATTATACGCAGTATTTT; cdr3_aa: CASSNSDYYTQYF
d_call: -; v_call: TRBV7-8; j_call: TRBJ1-6; clone_size: -; cdr3_nt: TGTGCCAGCAGCTTAAGCGGGGCGGATTCACCCCTCCACTTT; cdr3_aa: CASSLSGADSPLHF
d_call: TRBD1; v_call: TRBV5-8; j_call: TRBJ1-5; clone_size: -; cdr3_nt: TGTGCCAGCAGCCGGACAGGTGATCAGCCCCAGCATTTT; cdr3_aa: CASSRTGDQPQHF